The clone carrying this T cell receptor beta chain has a handful of counts. Four PCR rounds used nested alpha and beta constant region primers plus the SP2 primer. TCRdb used MiXCR to reprocess the 5' RACE reads, holding one entry per CDR3 protein. The table lists 58,000 or so distinct CDR3 sequences, about 8.3% of them singletons. This specimen comes from a study of naive and memory T cell subsets. A UMI-containing oligonucleotide was joined by 3' ligation to the TCR cDNA template. The germline V gene has CDR1 LNHDA and CDR2 SQIVND (reference sequence). The V segment lost 5 bases and the J segment 9 bases; nucleotides outside the gene matches: 10. The CDR3 runs to 14 residues.

The receptor was isolated from a female donor in good health. This chain joins TRBV19 and TRBJ2-1, with TRBD2 matching 7 bases. The CDR3 nucleotides are TGTGCCAGTAGTGTCCGGGACTACCGATTTGAGCAGTTCTTC. Translated: CASSVRDYRFEQFF.